The 11 T cell receptor beta chains below all came from one sample that was sequenced in a study of T cells in Graves' hyperthyroidism and ophthalmopathy. Amplification targeted TCR beta CDR3 regions from RNA transcripts. The study used the HTBI primer set for a first-round RT-PCR of the TCR CDR3. MiXCR was run by TCRdb on the multiplex PCR reads, yielding one entry per CDR3 protein. Here the sample spans under 650,000 distinct CDR3 sequences, 15% to 20% being singletons. What was sequenced was blood. The receptor set was obtained from a woman aged 30 to 39 with Graves' hyperthyroidism.

There are a few counts of this clonotype. The chain carries TRBV19 and TRBJ1-5, with 7 bases matching TRBD1. Per germline, CDR1 LNHDA and CDR2 SQIVND (reference sequence). After removal of 1 base from V and 4 bases from J, the junction contained 4 bases not matched to a gene. The CDR3 is 15 residues long. Here the CDR3 reads CASSIVGTVNQPQHF. The CDR3 nucleotides are TGTGCCAGTAGTATAGTAGGGACAGTAAATCAGCCCCAGCATTTT.

There are a few counts of this clonotype. This sequence joins TRBV12-3 or TRBV12-4 and TRBJ1-5, with 7 bases that match TRBD1. V lost 5 bases to trimming and J lost 0 bases; unmatched junction nucleotides: 13. This CDR3 has 18 amino acids. The CDR3 nucleotides read TGTGCCAGCAGTGGTACAGGGGCTAAGTGGGGTAGCAATCAGCCCCAGCATTTT. As protein: CASSGTGAKWGSNQPQHF.

The rearrangement uses TRBV11-2 and TRBJ1-1; 11 bases fit TRBD1. Germline CDR1 SGHAT, CDR2 FQNNGV. Trimming cost V 0 bases and J 9 bases; bases outside gene matches: 9. This CDR3 region has 16 residues. The DNA of the CDR3 is TGTGCCAGCAGCTTAGATGGGACAGGGGGGATGGGTCAAGCTTTCTTT. Translating gives CASSLDGTGGMGQAFF.

This chain uses TRBV29-1 with TRBJ1-5; 7 positions agree with TRBD1. The V gene's germline CDR1 is SQVTM and CDR2 ANQGSEA. The CDR3 extends over 13 amino acids. V lost 4 bases and J lost 5; bases outside the gene matches: 5. DNA for the CDR3: TGCAGCGTTGCCCCGCAGGGGGATCAGCCCCAGCATTTT. Protein: CSVAPQGDQPQHF.

The chain recombines TRBV20-1 with TRBJ2-3, with 7 bases matching TRBD2. The V gene end was trimmed by 7 bases and the J gene end by 5 bases; junction bases not matched to a gene: 9. Germline values: CDR1 DFQATT, CDR2 SNEGSKA (reference sequence). The CDR3 is 13 amino acids. The CDR3 loop reads CSVATGGQDTQYF. Here the CDR3 DNA reads TGCAGTGTAGCAACGGGAGGCCAAGATACGCAGTATTTT.

The chain joins TRBV3-1 to TRBJ2-1, with 13 bases aligning to TRBD2. CDR3 length equals 15 residues. From germline, CDR1 is LGHDT and CDR2 YNNKEL (reference sequence). With 4 bases clipped from V and 10 bases from J, the junction kept 7 bases outside the gene matches. The CDR3 region is CASSPGLAGAREQFF. CDR3 nucleotides: TGTGCCAGCAGCCCCGGACTAGCGGGAGCCCGGGAGCAGTTCTTC.

This clonotype was detected many times. The genes are TRBV20-1 and TRBJ2-7, with D perhaps TRBD1 or TRBD2 (5 bases each). Germline lookup yields CDR1 DFQATT and CDR2 SNEGSKA (reference sequence). The V gene lost 3 bases and the J gene lost 3 bases, with 15 bases spanning the gap. CDR3 length equals 14 residues. CDR3 amino acids: CSASGAQPNYEQYF. CDR3 DNA: TGCAGTGCTAGCGGGGCACAGCCGAACTACGAGCAGTACTTC.

There are a few counts of this clonotype. This rearrangement joins TRBV20-1 to TRBJ2-3; unclear D gene. In germline, CDR1 is DFQATT, CDR2 SNEGSKA (reference sequence). V was clipped by 0 bases and J by 2 bases, with 12 bases between them. This CDR3 is built from 15 residues. The CDR3 DNA reads TGCAGTGCTAGAGAACACGCCGGATACACAGATACGCAGTATTTT. It yields the protein CSAREHAGYTDTQYF.

This clonotype was seen at least ten times. This chain joins TRBV20-1 and TRBJ2-5; 8 bases fit TRBD1. Germline V gene lookup returns CDR1 DFQATT and CDR2 SNEGSKA (reference sequence). This CDR3 contains 16 residues. The V and J ends lost 1 base and 2 bases, in that order; junction bases with no gene match: 9. The DNA for the CDR3 is TGCAGTGCTAGAGCCACTTCACAGGGGGGACAAGAGACCCAGTACTTC. Translated: CSARATSQGGQETQYF.

The rearrangement uses TRBV6-1 and TRBJ1-4, with 9 bases fitting TRBD1. Trimming at V came to 6 bases and at J to 7 bases, leaving 9 bases not matched to a gene. CDR1 and CDR2 from the germline V gene are MNHNS and SASEGT. The CDR3 is 15 residues long. The CDR3 coding sequence is TGTGCCAGCAGAGAAACCGGGACAGGGACTGAAAAACTGTTTTTT. It specifies CASRETGTGTEKLFF.

Ten or more counts support this clonotype. The chain has TRBV6-5 and TRBJ2-2; D is ambiguous. V dropped 6 bases and J dropped 6 bases, with 14 bases sitting between them. The germline V gene has CDR1 MNHEY and CDR2 SVGAGI. The CDR3 has 14 residues. CDR3 sequence reads: CASSPYYRAGELFF. The CDR3 nucleotides read TGTGCCAGCAGCCCTTACTATCGGGCCGGGGAGCTGTTTTTT.